A selection of T cell receptor beta chains follows, all from one sample in a study of identical twins. TCRdb re-analysed the 5' RACE reads in MiXCR, keeping a single row per CDR3 protein. The repertoire includes 1.5 million or so distinct CDR3 sequences, roughly 35% of them detected once, and roughly 0.3% sits in the top ten. Sequencing input: cord blood. These receptors were obtained from a newborn girl in good health. CDR3s leave out the opening cysteine and the closing phenylalanine or tryptophan. The order of the fields is V gene, J gene, clone size, CDR3 protein. The size of a clone is reported for some rows only, either as once, few or many, or as a class for expanded clones.

V: TRBV5-1
J: TRBJ2-7
size: NA
CDR3: ASSLGTSGSIYNEQY

V: TRBV20-1
J: TRBJ2-7
size: NA
CDR3: SASPREQY

V: TRBV27
J: TRBJ2-7
size: few
CDR3: ASSSTGGFYEQY

V: TRBV29-1
J: TRBJ2-5
size: NA
CDR3: SGLAGDQQY

V: TRBV20-1
J: TRBJ2-3
size: NA
CDR3: SASRAGDTDTQY

V: TRBV21-1
J: TRBJ2-7
size: NA
CDR3: ASSKGTEQY

V: TRBV12-5
J: TRBJ2-5
size: NA
CDR3: ASGSWTSGGETQS

V: TRBV7-9
J: TRBJ1-2
size: few
CDR3: ASSLVRAGLYGYT

V: TRBV9
J: TRBJ2-2
size: NA
CDR3: ASSVVGPGELF

V: TRBV6-2/TRBV6-3
J: TRBJ2-1
size: NA
CDR3: ASSYLTGLSSYNEQF

V: TRBV7-7
J: TRBJ2-7
size: NA
CDR3: ASSPTQGDEQY

V: TRBV12-3/TRBV12-4
J: TRBJ1-5
size: few
CDR3: ASRTGTGRQPQH

V: TRBV28
J: TRBJ2-1
size: few
CDR3: ASSLLGQLSYNEQF